The T cell receptor (beta chain) described here comes from a study of blood T cell repertoires in COVID-19. Study in general: COVID-19 samples collected from the United States, Italy and Spain covered acute and convalescent phases.

Methods used by the authors: Reference gene primer amplification gave estimated nucleated cell counts. The protocol was immunoSEQ multiplex PCR, while the TCRdb copy is restricted to in-frame clones and leaves out a portion. That table gives V, J and clone size, and the DNA gave D and trimming. The data contain 210,000 or so clones, 83% of them singletons. The CDR3 covers 16 residues. The germline V gene encodes CDR1 MNHEY and CDR2 SVGAGI. The V end was cut by 0 bases, the J end by 3 bases, with 13 bases between. The J gene is TRBJ2-3, the V gene TRBV6-5; possibly TRBD1 for D (6 bases). The sample taken for sequencing was peripheral blood. The receptor was isolated from a woman aged 25 to 39 with COVID-19, enrolled during active disease. This chain's CDR3 is CASSYSRPQGTDTQYF. The CDR3 DNA sequence: TGTGCCAGCAGTTACTCGAGGCCCCAGGGGACAGATACGCAGTATTTT.